The subject of this entry is one T cell receptor (beta chain). This sample stems from a study of blood T cell repertoires in COVID-19. About the study: The United States, Italy and Spain supplied acute and convalescent COVID-19 samples. PBMCs, B-cell-depleted T cells, or T cells provided the cDNA or gDNA that made up the material.

Original handling: Counts of nucleated cells, estimated from reference gene primer amplification, were obtained. TCRdb's table, derived via immunoSEQ multiplex PCR, lists solely in-frame clones and lacks some. That table supplies the V and J calls and clone size; D and trimming were determined from the DNA. The profile shows around 140,000 clones, 85% of them singletons. Between the trimmed V and J ends, which lost 2 bases and 0 bases, there was a span of 8 bases. Germline V gene lookup returns CDR1 SGHRS and CDR2 YFSETQ. There are 15 residues in the CDR3. This chain links TRBV5-1 with TRBJ2-2; possibly TRBD2 for D (6 bases). Sequencing input: peripheral blood. The sequence was obtained from a human donor with acute or convalescent COVID-19. The donor label of this sample is uncertain. The CDR3 coding sequence is TGCGCCAGCAGCTTCGGGGGATCGAACACCGGGGAGCTGTTTTTT. The encoded protein is CASSFGGSNTGELFF.